This is a list of T cell receptor beta chains from one sample in a study of T cells in Graves' hyperthyroidism and ophthalmopathy. TCRdb redid the calling of the multiplex PCR reads with MiXCR, one entry per CDR3 protein. Of under 400,000 distinct CDR3 sequences listed, under 15% are singletons. The specimen was blood. These receptors all stem from a woman aged 18 to 35 with Graves' hyperthyroidism. The CDR3 runs from the conserved cysteine through the conserved F or W. A D gene is named only where the DNA matches it firmly. The size field is filled for only some rows; it gives once, few, many or a size class.

D gene: -; clone size: many; J gene: TRBJ2-3; V gene: TRBV5-4; CDR3 protein: CASSLPRTDTDTQYF; CDR3 DNA: TGTGCCAGCAGCTTGCCCCGAACCGACACAGATACGCAGTATTTT
D gene: TRBD1; clone size: many; J gene: TRBJ1-5; V gene: TRBV20-1; CDR3 protein: CSARPTTGGSNQPQHF; CDR3 DNA: TGCAGTGCTAGACCTACGACAGGGGGCTCCAATCAGCCCCAGCATTTT
D gene: TRBD1; clone size: -; J gene: TRBJ1-2; V gene: TRBV29-1; CDR3 protein: CSANRGDYGYTF; CDR3 DNA: TGCAGCGCGAACAGGGGGGATTATGGCTACACCTTC
D gene: TRBD1; clone size: many; J gene: TRBJ1-4; V gene: TRBV27; CDR3 protein: CASIRPGQNEKLFF; CDR3 DNA: TGTGCCAGCATTCGACCGGGACAGAATGAAAAACTGTTTTTT
D gene: TRBD2; clone size: few; J gene: TRBJ2-3; V gene: TRBV4-1; CDR3 protein: CASSVLLAGGPPSHTDTQYF; CDR3 DNA: TGCGCCAGCAGCGTCCTCCTAGCGGGGGGTCCCCCTTCCCACACAGATACGCAGTATTTT
D gene: -; clone size: many; J gene: TRBJ1-5; V gene: TRBV24-1; CDR3 protein: CATSERGNSNQPQHF; CDR3 DNA: TGTGCCACCAGTGAAAGGGGAAATAGCAATCAGCCCCAGCATTTT
D gene: -; clone size: many; J gene: TRBJ2-1; V gene: TRBV28; CDR3 protein: CASSFRQWAYNEQFF; CDR3 DNA: TGTGCCAGCAGTTTCAGGCAGTGGGCCTACAATGAGCAGTTCTTC
D gene: -; clone size: many; J gene: TRBJ1-1; V gene: TRBV18; CDR3 protein: CASSPAYRETEAFF; CDR3 DNA: TGTGCCAGCTCACCAGCCTACAGGGAAACTGAAGCTTTCTTT
D gene: TRBD1; clone size: many; J gene: TRBJ1-5; V gene: TRBV12-3/TRBV12-4; CDR3 protein: CASSPTLRGLGNQPQHF; CDR3 DNA: TGTGCCAGCAGCCCAACTCTCAGGGGGCTAGGAAATCAGCCCCAGCATTTT
D gene: TRBD1; clone size: -; J gene: TRBJ1-2; V gene: TRBV20-1; CDR3 protein: CSARDPGGPYGYTF; CDR3 DNA: TGCAGTGCTAGAGATCCAGGGGGGCCCTATGGCTACACCTTC
D gene: -; clone size: few; J gene: TRBJ1-5; V gene: TRBV6-1; CDR3 protein: CASSHPGGWSNQPQHF; CDR3 DNA: TGTGCCAGCAGTCACCCGGGGGGTTGGAGCAATCAGCCCCAGCATTTT
D gene: -; clone size: few; J gene: TRBJ1-1; V gene: TRBV20-1; CDR3 protein: CSATSLNTEAFF; CDR3 DNA: TGCAGTGCTACGAGCTTGAACACTGAAGCTTTCTTT
D gene: TRBD2; clone size: -; J gene: TRBJ2-2; V gene: TRBV24-1; CDR3 protein: CATGTSGSAPNTGELFF; CDR3 DNA: TGTGCCACGGGGACTAGCGGGAGTGCCCCAAACACCGGGGAGCTGTTTTTT
D gene: -; clone size: many; J gene: TRBJ2-1; V gene: TRBV6-1; CDR3 protein: CASSEDNHNEQFF; CDR3 DNA: TGTGCCAGCAGTGAAGATAACCACAATGAGCAGTTCTTC
D gene: TRBD2; clone size: many; J gene: TRBJ2-2; V gene: TRBV9; CDR3 protein: CASSVGGGRTGELFF; CDR3 DNA: TGTGCCAGCAGCGTAGGCGGGGGGCGAACCGGGGAGCTGTTTTTT
D gene: TRBD1; clone size: many; J gene: TRBJ1-5; V gene: TRBV5-1; CDR3 protein: CASSLGQGLNQPQHF; CDR3 DNA: TGCGCCAGCAGCTTGGGACAGGGCCTGAATCAGCCCCAGCATTTT
D gene: -; clone size: -; J gene: TRBJ1-6; V gene: TRBV5-1; CDR3 protein: CASSPAAGSYNSPLHF; CDR3 DNA: TGCGCCAGCAGCCCGGCGGCGGGTTCCTATAATTCACCCCTCCACTTT
D gene: -; clone size: -; J gene: TRBJ1-1; V gene: TRBV24-1; CDR3 protein: CATSDYGAEAFF; CDR3 DNA: TGTGCCACCAGTGATTATGGGGCTGAAGCTTTCTTT
D gene: -; clone size: many; J gene: TRBJ2-1; V gene: TRBV12-3/TRBV12-4; CDR3 protein: CASSSRDVDSYNEQFF; CDR3 DNA: TGTGCCAGCAGTTCCCGGGACGTCGACTCCTACAATGAGCAGTTCTTC
D gene: TRBD2; clone size: many; J gene: TRBJ2-1; V gene: TRBV18; CDR3 protein: CASSSGTSGADEQFF; CDR3 DNA: TGTGCCAGCTCATCAGGGACTAGCGGGGCGGATGAGCAGTTCTTC
D gene: -; clone size: many; J gene: TRBJ1-1; V gene: TRBV30; CDR3 protein: CAWSSQGYTEAFF; CDR3 DNA: TGTGCCTGGAGTAGCCAGGGATACACTGAAGCTTTCTTT
D gene: -; clone size: many; J gene: TRBJ2-5; V gene: TRBV20-1; CDR3 protein: CSASVPGGETQYF; CDR3 DNA: TGCAGTGCTAGTGTTCCGGGGGGCGAGACCCAGTACTTC
D gene: -; clone size: many; J gene: TRBJ2-7; V gene: TRBV5-1; CDR3 protein: CASSTPGRAYEQYF; CDR3 DNA: TGCGCCAGCAGCACACCGGGACGGGCCTACGAGCAGTACTTC
D gene: TRBD1; clone size: -; J gene: TRBJ1-2; V gene: TRBV3-1; CDR3 protein: CASSQDYGRGYGYTF; CDR3 DNA: TGTGCCAGCAGCCAAGATTATGGCAGGGGGTATGGCTACACCTTC
D gene: -; clone size: few; J gene: TRBJ2-5; V gene: TRBV5-1; CDR3 protein: CASSADSLVETQYF; CDR3 DNA: TGCGCCAGCAGCGCGGACTCCTTAGTGGAGACCCAGTACTTC
D gene: -; clone size: many; J gene: TRBJ2-7; V gene: TRBV6-2/TRBV6-3; CDR3 protein: CASSLLPPYEQYF; CDR3 DNA: TGTGCCAGCAGCCTCTTACCCCCCTACGAGCAGTACTTC
D gene: -; clone size: many; J gene: TRBJ2-3; V gene: TRBV27; CDR3 protein: CASTFLDTQYF; CDR3 DNA: TGTGCCAGCACGTTCTTAGATACGCAGTATTTT
D gene: -; clone size: many; J gene: TRBJ1-1; V gene: TRBV18; CDR3 protein: CASSPPNGRAFF; CDR3 DNA: TGTGCCAGCTCACCACCCAACGGACGGGCTTTCTTT
D gene: TRBD1; clone size: -; J gene: TRBJ1-5; V gene: TRBV19; CDR3 protein: CASTTTGGIQPQHF; CDR3 DNA: TGTGCCAGTACCACGACAGGGGGAATTCAGCCCCAGCATTTT
D gene: TRBD2; clone size: -; J gene: TRBJ2-1; V gene: TRBV29-1; CDR3 protein: CSVATSGGAGEQFF; CDR3 DNA: TGCAGCGTTGCCACTAGCGGGGGGGCCGGGGAGCAGTTCTTC
D gene: -; clone size: few; J gene: TRBJ1-2; V gene: TRBV19; CDR3 protein: CASRGGQGSLGYTF; CDR3 DNA: TGTGCCAGTAGGGGGGGCCAGGGATCTCTTGGCTACACCTTC
D gene: -; clone size: many; J gene: TRBJ2-5; V gene: TRBV10-3; CDR3 protein: CAISESRGRTQETQYF; CDR3 DNA: TGTGCCATCAGTGAGTCGAGGGGCAGAACACAAGAGACCCAGTACTTC
D gene: -; clone size: -; J gene: TRBJ1-1; V gene: TRBV6-2/TRBV6-3; CDR3 protein: CAVSSNTEAFF; CDR3 DNA: TGTGCCGTTAGTTCGAACACTGAAGCTTTCTTT
D gene: -; clone size: many; J gene: TRBJ2-7; V gene: TRBV18; CDR3 protein: CASSSARSSYEQYF; CDR3 DNA: TGTGCCAGCTCATCCGCGCGGAGCTCCTACGAGCAGTACTTC